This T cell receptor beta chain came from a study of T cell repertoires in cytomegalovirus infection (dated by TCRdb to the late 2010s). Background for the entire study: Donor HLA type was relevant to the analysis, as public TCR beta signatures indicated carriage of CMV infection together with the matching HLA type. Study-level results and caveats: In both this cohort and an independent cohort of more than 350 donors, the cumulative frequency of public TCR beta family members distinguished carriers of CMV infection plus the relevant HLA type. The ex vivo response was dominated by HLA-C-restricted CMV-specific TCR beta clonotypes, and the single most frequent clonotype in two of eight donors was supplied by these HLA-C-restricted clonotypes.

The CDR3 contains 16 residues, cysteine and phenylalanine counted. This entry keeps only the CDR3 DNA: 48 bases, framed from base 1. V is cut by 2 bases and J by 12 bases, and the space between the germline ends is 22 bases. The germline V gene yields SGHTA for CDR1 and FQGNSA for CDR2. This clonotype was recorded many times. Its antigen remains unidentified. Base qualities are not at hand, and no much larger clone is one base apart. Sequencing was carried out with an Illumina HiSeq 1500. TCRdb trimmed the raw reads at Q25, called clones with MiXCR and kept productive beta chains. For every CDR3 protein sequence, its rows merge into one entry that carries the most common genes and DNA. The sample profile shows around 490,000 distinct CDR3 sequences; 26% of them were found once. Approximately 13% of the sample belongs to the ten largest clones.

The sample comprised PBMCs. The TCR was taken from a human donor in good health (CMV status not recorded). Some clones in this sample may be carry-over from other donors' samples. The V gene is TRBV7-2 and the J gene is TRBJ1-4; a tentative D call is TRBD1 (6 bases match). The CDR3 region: CASSLRPGHAEGELFF. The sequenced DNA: TGTGCCAGCAGCTTAAGGCCCGGACATGCGGAGGGGGAACTGTTTTTT.